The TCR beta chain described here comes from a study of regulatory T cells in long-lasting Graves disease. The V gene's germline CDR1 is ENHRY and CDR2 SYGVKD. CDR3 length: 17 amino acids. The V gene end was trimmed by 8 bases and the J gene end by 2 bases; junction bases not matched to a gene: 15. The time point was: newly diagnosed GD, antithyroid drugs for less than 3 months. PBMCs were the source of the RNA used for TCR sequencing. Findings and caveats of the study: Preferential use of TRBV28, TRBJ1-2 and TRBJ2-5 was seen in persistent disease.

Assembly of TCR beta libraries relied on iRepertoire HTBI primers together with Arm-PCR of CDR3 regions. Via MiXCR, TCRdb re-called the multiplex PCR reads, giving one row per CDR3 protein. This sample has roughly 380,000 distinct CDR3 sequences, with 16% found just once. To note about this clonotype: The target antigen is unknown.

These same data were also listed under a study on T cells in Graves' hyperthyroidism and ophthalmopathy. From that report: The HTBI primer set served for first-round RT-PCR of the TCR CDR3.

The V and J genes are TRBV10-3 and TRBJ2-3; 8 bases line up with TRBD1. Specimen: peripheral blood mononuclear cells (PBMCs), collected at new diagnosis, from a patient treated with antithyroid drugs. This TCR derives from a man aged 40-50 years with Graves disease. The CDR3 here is CAIGGPKTGEHTDTQYF. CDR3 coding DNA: TGTGCCATCGGGGGGCCAAAGACAGGGGAGCACACAGATACGCAGTATTTT.